This T cell receptor beta chain was sequenced for a study of OX40 agonist ivuxolimab in advanced cancers. Looking at the study overall: An anti-OX40 (CD134) antibody with agonistic activity, ivuxolimab, was administered to patients. The group had a mean age of 60 years, ranged from roughly 20 to 80, and was less than 85% male.

Assay: immunoSEQ multiplex PCR; the TCRdb copy retains only in-frame clones and omits some. The table records roughly 45,000 clones, approximately 86% of them present only once. Concerning this clone: Its specificity is not known.

Study-wide results and limits: Blood T cells, both CD4+ and CD8+, expanded clonally by week 6 at 0.1 to 3.0 mg/kg.

V was cut by 4 bases and J by 5 bases, with 22 bases left in between. CDR1 and CDR2 (germline): SGHNT, YYREEE (reference sequence). The CDR3 covers 17 residues. This clonotype originated in an adult with an advanced solid tumor such as melanoma, head and neck, liver or kidney cancer. The sample was CD4+ or CD8+ T cells sorted from blood, taken in a trial of the OX40 agonist ivuxolimab. The chain recombines TRBV5-4 with TRBJ2-1; D possibly uses TRBD1 or TRBD2 (6 bases each). DNA for the CDR3: TGTGCCAGCAGCGAGGGACTCGCATCCAGGGGACACAATGAGCAGTTCTTC. It yields the protein CASSEGLASRGHNEQFF.